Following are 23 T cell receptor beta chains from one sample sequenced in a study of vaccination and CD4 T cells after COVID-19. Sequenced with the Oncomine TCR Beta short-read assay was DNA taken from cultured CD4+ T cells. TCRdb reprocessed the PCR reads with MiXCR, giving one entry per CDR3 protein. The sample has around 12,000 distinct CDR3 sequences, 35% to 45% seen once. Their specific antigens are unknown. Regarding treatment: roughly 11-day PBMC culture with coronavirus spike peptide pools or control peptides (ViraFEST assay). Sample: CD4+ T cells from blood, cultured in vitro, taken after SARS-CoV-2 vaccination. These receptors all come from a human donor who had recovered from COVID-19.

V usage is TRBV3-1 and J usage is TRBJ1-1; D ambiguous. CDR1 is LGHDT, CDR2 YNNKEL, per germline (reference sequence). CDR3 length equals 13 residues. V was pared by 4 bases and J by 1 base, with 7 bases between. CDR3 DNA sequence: TGTGCCAGCAGCCGAGGACGGAACACTGAAGCTTTCTTT. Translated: CASSRGRNTEAFF.

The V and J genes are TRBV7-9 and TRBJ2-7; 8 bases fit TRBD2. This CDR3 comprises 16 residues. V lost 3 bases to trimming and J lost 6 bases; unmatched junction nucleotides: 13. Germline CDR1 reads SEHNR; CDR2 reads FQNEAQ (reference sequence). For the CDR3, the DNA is TGTGCCAGCAGCTTTTCGGGGGGGGATTTCGGTGGCGAGCAGTACTTC. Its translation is CASSFSGGDFGGEQYF.

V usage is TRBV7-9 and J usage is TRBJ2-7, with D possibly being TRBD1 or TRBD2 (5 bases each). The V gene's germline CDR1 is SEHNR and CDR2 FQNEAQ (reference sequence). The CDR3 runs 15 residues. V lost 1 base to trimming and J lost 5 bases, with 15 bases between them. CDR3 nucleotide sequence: TGTGCCAGCAGCTTAGATGGGGGAGACCCCCACGAGCAGTACTTC. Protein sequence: CASSLDGGDPHEQYF.

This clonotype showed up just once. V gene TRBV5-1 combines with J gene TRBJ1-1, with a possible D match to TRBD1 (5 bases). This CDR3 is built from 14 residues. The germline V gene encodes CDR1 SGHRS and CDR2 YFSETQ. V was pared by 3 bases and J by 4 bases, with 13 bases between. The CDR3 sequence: CASSWDGSGTEAFF. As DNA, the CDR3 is TGCGCCAGCAGCTGGGACGGGTCGGGCACTGAAGCTTTCTTT.

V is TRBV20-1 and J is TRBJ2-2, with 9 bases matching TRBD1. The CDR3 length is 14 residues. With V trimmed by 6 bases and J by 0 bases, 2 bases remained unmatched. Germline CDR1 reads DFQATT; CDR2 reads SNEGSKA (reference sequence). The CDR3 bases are TGCAGTGCGCGGACAGGGGCGAACACCGGGGAGCTGTTTTTT. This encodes CSARTGANTGELFF.

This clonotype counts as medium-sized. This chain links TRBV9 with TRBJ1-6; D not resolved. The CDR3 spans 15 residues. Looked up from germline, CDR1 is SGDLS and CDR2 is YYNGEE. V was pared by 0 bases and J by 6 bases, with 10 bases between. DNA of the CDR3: TGTGCCAGCAGCGTAGCACCAGGAGCTAATTCACCCCTCCACTTT. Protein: CASSVAPGANSPLHF.

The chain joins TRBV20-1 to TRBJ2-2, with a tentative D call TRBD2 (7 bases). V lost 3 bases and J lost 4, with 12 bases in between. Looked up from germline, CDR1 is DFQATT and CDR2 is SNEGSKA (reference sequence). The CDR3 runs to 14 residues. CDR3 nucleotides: TGCAGTGCTAGCGTGGGGGGGCTCACCGGGGAGCTGTTTTTT. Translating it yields CSASVGGLTGELFF.

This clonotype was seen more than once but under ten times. The CDR3 protein is CASRDRDMNTEAFF. The CDR3 coding sequence is TGCGCCAGCCGCGACAGGGATATGAACACTGAAGCTTTCTTT. This chain uses TRBV5-1 with TRBJ1-1; the match to TRBD1 covers 7 bases. Germline values: CDR1 SGHRS, CDR2 YFSETQ. Trimming took 7 bases from V and 0 from J; bases not matched to a gene: 6. The CDR3 spans 14 residues. Full variable domain (outside the CDR3, taken from reference TRBV5-1 and TRBJ1-1): KAGVTQTPRYLIKTRGQQVTLSCSPISGHRSVSWYQQTPGQGLQFLFEYFSETQRNKGNFPGRFSGRQFSNSRSEMNVSTLELGDSALYLCASRDRDMNTEAFFGQGTRLTVV.

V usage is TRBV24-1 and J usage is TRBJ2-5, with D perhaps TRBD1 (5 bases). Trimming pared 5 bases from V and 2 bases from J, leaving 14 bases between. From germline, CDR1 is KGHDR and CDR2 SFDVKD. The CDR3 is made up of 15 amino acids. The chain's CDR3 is CATSAAGTGQETQYF. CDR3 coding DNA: TGTGCCACCAGTGCCGCTGGAACAGGTCAAGAGACCCAGTACTTC.

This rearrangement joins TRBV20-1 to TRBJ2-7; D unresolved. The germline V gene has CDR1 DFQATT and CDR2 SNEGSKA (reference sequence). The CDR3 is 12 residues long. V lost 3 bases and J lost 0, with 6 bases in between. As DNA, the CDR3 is TGCAGTGCTAGGCTAAGCTCCTACGAGCAGTACTTC. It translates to CSARLSSYEQYF.

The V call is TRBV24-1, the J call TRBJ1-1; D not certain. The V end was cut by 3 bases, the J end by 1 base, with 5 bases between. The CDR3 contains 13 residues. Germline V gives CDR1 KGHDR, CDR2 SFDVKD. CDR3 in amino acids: CATSDGRNTEAFF. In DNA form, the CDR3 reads TGTGCCACCAGTGATGGACGGAACACTGAAGCTTTCTTT.

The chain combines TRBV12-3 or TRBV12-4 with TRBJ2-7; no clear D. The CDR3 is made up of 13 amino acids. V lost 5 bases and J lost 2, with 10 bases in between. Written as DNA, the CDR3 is TGTGCCAGCAGTCTGGACGGAACCTACGAGCAGTACTTC. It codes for CASSLDGTYEQYF.

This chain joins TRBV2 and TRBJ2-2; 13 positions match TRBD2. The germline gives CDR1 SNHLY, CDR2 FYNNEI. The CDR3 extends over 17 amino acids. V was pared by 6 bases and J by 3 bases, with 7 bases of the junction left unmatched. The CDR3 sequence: CASRKTSGRLDTGELFF. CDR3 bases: TGTGCCAGCAGGAAGACTAGCGGGAGGCTGGACACCGGGGAGCTGTTTTTT.

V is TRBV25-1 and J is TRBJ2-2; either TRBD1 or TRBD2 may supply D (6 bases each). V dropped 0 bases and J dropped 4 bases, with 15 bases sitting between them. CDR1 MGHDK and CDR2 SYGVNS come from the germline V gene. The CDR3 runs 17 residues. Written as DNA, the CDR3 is TGTGCCAGCAGTGAATACACGGGGGCTCTCCCCACCGGGGAGCTGTTTTTT. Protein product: CASSEYTGALPTGELFF.

CDR3 coding DNA: TGTGCCACCAAAAGGGACAGGGGGGACTATGGCTACACCTTC. This translates into CATKRDRGDYGYTF. This chain uses TRBV19 with TRBJ1-2; TRBD1 agrees at 11 bases. J gave up 3 bases and V 10 bases, and 7 bases lay outside the gene matches. The V gene's germline CDR1 is LNHDA and CDR2 SQIVND (reference sequence). This CDR3 region has 14 residues.

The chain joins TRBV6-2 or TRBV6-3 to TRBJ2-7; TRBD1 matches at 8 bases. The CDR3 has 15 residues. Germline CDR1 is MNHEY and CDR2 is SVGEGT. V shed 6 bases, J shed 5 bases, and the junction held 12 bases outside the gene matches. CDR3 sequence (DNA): TGTGCCAGCAGCCGTACCAGGGGGCCTATGGACGAGCAGTACTTC. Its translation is CASSRTRGPMDEQYF.

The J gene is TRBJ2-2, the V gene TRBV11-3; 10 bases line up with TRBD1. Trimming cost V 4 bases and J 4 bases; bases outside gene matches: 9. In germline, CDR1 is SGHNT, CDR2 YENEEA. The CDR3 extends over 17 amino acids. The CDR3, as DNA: TGTGCCAGCAGCTCCCCAGCGGGACAGGGGTCCACCGGGGAGCTGTTTTTT. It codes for CASSSPAGQGSTGELFF.

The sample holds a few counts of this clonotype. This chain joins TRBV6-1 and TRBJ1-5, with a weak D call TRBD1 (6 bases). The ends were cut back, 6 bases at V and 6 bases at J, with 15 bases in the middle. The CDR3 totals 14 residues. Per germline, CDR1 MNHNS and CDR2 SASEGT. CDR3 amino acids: CASRSAGDFQPQHF. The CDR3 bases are TGTGCCAGCAGAAGCGCAGGGGATTTTCAGCCCCAGCATTTT.

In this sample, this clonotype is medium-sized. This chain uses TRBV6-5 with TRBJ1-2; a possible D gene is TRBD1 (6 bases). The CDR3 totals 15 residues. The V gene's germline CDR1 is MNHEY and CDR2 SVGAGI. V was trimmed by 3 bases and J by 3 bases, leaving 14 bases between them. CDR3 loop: CASSYRSTGHYGYTF. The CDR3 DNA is TGTGCCAGCAGTTATAGGTCGACAGGTCACTATGGCTACACCTTC.

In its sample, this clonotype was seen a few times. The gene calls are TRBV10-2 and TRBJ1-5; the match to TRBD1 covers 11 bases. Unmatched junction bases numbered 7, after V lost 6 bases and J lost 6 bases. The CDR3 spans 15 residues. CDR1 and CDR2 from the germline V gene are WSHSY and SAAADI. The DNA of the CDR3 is TGCGCCAGCAGACCGGGACAGGGGGAAACTCAGCCCCAGCATTTT. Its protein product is CASRPGQGETQPQHF.

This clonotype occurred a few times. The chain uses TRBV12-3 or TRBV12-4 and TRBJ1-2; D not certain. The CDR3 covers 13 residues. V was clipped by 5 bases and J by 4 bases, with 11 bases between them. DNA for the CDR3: TGTGCCAGCAGTCCCGCCGCTGGCTATGGCTACACCTTC. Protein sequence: CASSPAAGYGYTF.

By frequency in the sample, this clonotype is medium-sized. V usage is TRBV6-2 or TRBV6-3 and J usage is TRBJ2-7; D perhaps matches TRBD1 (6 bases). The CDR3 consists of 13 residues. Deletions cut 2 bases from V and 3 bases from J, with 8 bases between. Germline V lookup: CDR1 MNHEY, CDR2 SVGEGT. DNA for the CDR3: TGTGCCAGCAGTTACCAACAGGGCTACGAGCAGTACTTC. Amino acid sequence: CASSYQQGYEQYF.

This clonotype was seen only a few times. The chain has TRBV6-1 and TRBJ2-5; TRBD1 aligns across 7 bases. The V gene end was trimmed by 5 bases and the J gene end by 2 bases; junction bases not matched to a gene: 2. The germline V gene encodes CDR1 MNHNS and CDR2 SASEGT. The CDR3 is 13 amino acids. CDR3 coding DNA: TGTGCCAGCAGTCCCAGGGGGCAAGAGACCCAGTACTTC. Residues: CASSPRGQETQYF.